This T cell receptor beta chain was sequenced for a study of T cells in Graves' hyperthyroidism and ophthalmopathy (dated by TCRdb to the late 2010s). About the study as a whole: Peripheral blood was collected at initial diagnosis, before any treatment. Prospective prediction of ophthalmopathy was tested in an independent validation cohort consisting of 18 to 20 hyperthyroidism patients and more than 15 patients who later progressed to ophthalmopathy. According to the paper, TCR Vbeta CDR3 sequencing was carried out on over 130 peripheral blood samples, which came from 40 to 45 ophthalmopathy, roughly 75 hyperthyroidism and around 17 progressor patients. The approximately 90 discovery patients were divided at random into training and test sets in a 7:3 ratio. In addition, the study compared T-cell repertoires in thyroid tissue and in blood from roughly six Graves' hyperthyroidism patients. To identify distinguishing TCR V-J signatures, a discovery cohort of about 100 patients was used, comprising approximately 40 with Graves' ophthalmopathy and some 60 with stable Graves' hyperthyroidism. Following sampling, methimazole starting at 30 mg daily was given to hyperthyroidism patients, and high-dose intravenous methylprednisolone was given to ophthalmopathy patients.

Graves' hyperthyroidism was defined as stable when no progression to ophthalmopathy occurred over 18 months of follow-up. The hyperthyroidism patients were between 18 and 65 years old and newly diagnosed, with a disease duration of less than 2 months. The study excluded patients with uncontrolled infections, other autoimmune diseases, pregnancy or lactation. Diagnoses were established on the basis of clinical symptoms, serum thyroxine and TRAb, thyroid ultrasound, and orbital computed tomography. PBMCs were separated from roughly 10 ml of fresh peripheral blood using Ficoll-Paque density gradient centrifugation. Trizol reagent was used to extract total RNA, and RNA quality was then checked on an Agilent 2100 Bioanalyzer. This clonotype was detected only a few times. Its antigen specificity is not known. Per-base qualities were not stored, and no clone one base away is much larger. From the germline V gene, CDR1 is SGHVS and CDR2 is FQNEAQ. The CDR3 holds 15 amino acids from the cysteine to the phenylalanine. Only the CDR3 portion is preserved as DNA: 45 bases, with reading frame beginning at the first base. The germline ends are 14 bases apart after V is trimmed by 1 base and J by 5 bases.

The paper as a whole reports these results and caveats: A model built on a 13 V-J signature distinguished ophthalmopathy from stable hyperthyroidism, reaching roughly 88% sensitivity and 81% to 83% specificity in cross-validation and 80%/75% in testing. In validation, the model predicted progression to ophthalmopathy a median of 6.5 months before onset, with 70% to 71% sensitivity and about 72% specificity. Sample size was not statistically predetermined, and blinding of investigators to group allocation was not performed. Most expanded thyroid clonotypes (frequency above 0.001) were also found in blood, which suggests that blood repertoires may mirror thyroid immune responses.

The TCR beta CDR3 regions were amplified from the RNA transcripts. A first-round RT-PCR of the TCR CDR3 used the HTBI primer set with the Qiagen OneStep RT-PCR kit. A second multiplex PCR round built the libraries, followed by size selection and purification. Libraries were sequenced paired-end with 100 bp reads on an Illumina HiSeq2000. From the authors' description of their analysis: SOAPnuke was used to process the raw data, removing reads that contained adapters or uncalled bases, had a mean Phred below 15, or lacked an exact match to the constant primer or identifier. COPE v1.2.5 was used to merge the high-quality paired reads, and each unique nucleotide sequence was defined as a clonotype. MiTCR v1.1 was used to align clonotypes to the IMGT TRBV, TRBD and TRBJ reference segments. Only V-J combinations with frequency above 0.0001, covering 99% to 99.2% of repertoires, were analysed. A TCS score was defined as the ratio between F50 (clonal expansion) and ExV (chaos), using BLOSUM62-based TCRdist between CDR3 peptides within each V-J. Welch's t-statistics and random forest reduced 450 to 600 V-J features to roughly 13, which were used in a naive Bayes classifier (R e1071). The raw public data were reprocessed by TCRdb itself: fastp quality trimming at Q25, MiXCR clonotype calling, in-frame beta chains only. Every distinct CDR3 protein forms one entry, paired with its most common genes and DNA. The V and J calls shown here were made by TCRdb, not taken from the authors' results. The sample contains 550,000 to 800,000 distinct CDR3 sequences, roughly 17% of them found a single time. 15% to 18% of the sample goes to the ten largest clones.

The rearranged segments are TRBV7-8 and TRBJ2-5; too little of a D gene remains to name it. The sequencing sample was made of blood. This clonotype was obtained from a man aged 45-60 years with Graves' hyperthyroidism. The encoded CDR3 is CASSLDRVDGETQYF. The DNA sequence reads TGTGCCAGCAGCTTAGACCGGGTTGACGGGGAGACCCAGTACTTC.